The source of this T cell receptor (beta chain) is a study of blood T cell repertoires in COVID-19 (dated by TCRdb to about 2020). Background for the entire study: Collaborator samples came from the United States, Italy and Spain and covered acute and convalescent phases of COVID-19. The material from the prospective study consisted of cDNA or gDNA derived from T cells, B-cell-depleted T cells, or PBMCs. Deeply sampled blood TCRbeta repertoires from subjects exposed to, actively infected with, or recovered from COVID-19 were included in the dataset. The repertoires were made available in a free public database intended to serve as a resource for research on the immune response to SARS-CoV-2. The samples were drawn from two sources: the first 160 participants of the ongoing ImmuneRACE study, and 1,000 to 1,500 subjects contributed by 6 global collaborators. A de-identified subject ID, COVID-19 status, age in years and sex were almost always included in the sample metadata. Where HLA class I and class II types were available, the types were taken from metadata supplied by the sample provider, not from assay-based typing.

Deletion took 5 bases off V and 3 bases off J, with a span of 4 bases between the germline ends. The CDR3 covers 10 residues, taking in both the cysteine and the phenylalanine. Of all the DNA, just the CDR3 is kept, 30 bases in frame from base 1. For CDR1 and CDR2, the germline V gene (reference sequence) lists GTSNPN and SVGIG. The immunoSEQ Assay, a bias-controlled multiplex PCR, was used to amplify TCRbeta CDR3 regions from genomic DNA. In the paper's pipeline: The number of nucleated cells in each sample was estimated from the amplification of reference gene primers within the assay. To quantify the absolute abundance of each unique TCRbeta CDR3 rearrangement, sequence reads were collapsed and filtered. For each sample, productive Simpson clonality was calculated as the square root of Simpson's diversity index over productive rearrangements. Sourced from immuneACCESS, this table was stored by TCRdb with only in-frame sequences that have V and J called. A share of the clones is absent; for the studies checked, an unresolved V gene accounts for under half, and the remainder has no known explanation. V and J calls plus clone size are reproduced from that table; the DNA served to infer D and trimming. The sample table records roughly 200,000 clones; around nine tenths of these occur just once. Of the sample, 5.5% to 7% falls within the top ten clones.

On the study overall, not on this receptor specifically: The amount of clinical and demographic metadata varied by source and participant and was provided uncurated.

Each collaborating institution followed its own protocols to collect whole blood in K2EDTA tubes. For TCRbeta analysis, collaborators shipped samples as frozen whole blood, isolated PBMCs, or DNA extracted from either of those sample types. A remark on this clone: The specificity of this receptor is unknown. No base quality information exists; no much larger clone differs at one position.

This chain joins TRBV30 to TRBJ1-1; the D segment cannot be called with confidence. The origin of this receptor is a man in his forties with active or convalescent COVID-19. Material for sequencing was peripheral blood. The CDR3 sequence is CAWHYTEAFF. The nucleotide sequence reads TGTGCCTGGCACTACACTGAAGCTTTCTTT.